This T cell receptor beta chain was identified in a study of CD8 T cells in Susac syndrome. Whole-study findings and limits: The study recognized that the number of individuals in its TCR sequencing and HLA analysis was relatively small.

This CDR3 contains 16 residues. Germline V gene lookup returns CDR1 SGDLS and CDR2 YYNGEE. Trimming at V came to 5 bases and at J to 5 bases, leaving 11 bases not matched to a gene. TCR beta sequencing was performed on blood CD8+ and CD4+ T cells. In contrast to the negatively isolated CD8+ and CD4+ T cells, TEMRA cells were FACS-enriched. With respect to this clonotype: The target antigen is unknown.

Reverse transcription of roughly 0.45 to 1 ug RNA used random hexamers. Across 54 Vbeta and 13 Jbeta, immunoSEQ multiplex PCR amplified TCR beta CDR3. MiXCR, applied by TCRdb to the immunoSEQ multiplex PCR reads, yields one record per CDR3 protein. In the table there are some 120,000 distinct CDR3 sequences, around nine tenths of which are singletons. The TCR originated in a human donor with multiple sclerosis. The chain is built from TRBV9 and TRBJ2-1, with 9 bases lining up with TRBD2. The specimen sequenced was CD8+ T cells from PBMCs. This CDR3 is CASSGVAGVMNNEQFF. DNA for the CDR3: TGTGCCAGCAGTGGGGTAGCGGGAGTTATGAACAATGAGCAGTTCTTC.